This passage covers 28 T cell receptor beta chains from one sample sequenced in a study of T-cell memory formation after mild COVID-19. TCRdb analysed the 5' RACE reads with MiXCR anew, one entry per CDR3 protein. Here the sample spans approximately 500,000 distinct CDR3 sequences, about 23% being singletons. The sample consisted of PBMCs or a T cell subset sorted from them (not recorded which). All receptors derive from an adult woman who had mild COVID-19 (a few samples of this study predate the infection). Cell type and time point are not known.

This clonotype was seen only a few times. The CDR3 region has the DNA TGTGCCAGCAGGACGAGCGGAGCCACCGGGGAGCTGTTTTTT. Its translation is CASRTSGATGELFF. The chain joins TRBV5-4 to TRBJ2-2, with D perhaps TRBD2 (5 bases). V lost 5 bases to trimming and J lost 4 bases, with 12 bases between them. The CDR3 is 14 residues long. CDR1 is SGHNT and CDR2 is YYREEE in the germline V gene (reference sequence).

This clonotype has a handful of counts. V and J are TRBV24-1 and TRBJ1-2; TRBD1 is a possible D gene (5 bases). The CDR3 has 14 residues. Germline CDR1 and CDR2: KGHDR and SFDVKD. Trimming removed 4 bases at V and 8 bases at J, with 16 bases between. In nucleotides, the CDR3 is TGTGCCACCAGTGAAGCTTGGGGGACTGGAGGCTACACCTTC. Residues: CATSEAWGTGGYTF.

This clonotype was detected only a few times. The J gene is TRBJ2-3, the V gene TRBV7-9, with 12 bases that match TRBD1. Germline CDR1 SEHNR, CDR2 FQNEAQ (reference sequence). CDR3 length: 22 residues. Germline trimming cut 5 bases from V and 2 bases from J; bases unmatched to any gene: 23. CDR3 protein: CASSTISGTGGNRGAYTDTQYF. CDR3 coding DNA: TGTGCCAGCAGCACAATATCCGGGACAGGGGGCAATAGGGGCGCCTACACAGATACGCAGTATTTT.

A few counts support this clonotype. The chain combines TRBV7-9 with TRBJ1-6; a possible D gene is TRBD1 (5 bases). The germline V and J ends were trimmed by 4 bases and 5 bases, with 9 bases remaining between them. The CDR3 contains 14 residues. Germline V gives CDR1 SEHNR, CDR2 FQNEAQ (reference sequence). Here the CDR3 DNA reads TGTGCCAGCAGCTACCAGGGCGATAATTCACCCCTCCACTTT. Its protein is CASSYQGDNSPLHF.

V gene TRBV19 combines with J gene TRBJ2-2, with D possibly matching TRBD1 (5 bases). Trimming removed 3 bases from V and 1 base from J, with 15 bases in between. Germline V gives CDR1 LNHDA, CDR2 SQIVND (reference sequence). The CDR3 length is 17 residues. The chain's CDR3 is CASSMGQLDRNTGELFF. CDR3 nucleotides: TGTGCCAGTAGTATGGGGCAGTTAGATAGGAACACCGGGGAGCTGTTTTTT.

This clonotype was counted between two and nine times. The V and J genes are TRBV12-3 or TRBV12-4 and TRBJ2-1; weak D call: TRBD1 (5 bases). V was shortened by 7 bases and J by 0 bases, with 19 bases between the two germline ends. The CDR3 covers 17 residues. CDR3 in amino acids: CASTLRLGLSSYNEQFF. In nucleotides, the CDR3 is TGTGCCAGCACCCTCAGGTTGGGGCTGAGCTCCTACAATGAGCAGTTCTTC.

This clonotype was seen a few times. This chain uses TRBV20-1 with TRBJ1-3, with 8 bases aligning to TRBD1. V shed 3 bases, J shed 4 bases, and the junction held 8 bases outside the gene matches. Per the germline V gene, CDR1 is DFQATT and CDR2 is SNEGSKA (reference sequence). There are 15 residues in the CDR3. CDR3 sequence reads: CSARTGAFGGNTIYF. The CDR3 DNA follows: TGCAGTGCTAGGACAGGGGCCTTTGGGGGAAACACCATATATTTT.

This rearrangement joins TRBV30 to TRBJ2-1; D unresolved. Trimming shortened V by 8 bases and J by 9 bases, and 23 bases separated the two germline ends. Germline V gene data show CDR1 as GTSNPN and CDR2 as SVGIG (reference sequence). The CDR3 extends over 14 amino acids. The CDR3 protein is CAKEVVHGSSEQFF. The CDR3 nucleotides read TGTGCCAAGGAAGTGGTTCATGGTTCGAGTGAGCAGTTCTTC.

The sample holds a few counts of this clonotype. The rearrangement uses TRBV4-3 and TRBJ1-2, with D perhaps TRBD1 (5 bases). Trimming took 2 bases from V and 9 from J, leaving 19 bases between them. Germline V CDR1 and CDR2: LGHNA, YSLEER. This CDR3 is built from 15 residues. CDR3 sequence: CASSQSIPGPVRYTF. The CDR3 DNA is TGCGCCAGCAGCCAATCGATTCCGGGGCCGGTACGCTACACCTTC.

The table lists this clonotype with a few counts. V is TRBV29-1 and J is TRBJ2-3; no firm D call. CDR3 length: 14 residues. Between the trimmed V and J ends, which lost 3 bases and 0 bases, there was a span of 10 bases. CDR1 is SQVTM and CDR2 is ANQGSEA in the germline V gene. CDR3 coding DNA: TGCAGCGTTGATGGGGAAGTGAGCACAGATACGCAGTATTTT. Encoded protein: CSVDGEVSTDTQYF.

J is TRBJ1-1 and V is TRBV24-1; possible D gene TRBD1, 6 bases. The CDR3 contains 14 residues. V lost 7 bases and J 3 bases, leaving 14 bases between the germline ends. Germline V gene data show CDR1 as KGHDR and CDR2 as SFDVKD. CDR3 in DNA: TGTGCCACCAGGCCACAGGGTCCGGACACTGAAGCTTTCTTT. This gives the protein CATRPQGPDTEAFF.

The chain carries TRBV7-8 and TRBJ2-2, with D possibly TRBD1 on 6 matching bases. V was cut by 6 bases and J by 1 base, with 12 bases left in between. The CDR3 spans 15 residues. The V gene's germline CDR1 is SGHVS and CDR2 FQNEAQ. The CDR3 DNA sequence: TGTGCCAGCAGGGAAACACAGGGGAACACCGGGGAGCTGTTTTTT. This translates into CASRETQGNTGELFF. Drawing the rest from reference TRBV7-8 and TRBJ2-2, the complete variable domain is GAGVSQSPRYKVAKRGQDVALRCDPISGHVSLFWYQQALGQGPEFLTYFQNEAQLDKSGLPSDRFFAERPEGSVSTLKIQRTQQEDSAVYLCASRETQGNTGELFFGEGSRLTVL.

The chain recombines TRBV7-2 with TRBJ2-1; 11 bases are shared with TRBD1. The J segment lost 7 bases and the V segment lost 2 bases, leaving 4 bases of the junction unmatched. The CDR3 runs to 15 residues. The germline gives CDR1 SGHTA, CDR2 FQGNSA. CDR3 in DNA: TGTGCCAGCAGCTTAAACCGGGACAGGGGGAATGAGCAGTTCTTC. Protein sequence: CASSLNRDRGNEQFF.

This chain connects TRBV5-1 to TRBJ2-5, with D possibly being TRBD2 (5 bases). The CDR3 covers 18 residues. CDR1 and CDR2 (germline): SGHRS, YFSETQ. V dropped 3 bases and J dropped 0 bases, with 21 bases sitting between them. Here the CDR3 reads CASSSPGRGTWYQETQYF. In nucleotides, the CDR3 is TGCGCCAGCAGCTCCCCGGGTCGGGGAACCTGGTACCAAGAGACCCAGTACTTC.

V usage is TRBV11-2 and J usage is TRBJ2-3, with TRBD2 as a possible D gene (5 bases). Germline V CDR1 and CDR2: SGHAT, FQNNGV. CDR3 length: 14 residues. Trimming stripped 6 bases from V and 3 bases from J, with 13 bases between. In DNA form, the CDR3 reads TGTGCCAGCAGACGGGCGGGTTGGACAGATACGCAGTATTTT. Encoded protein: CASRRAGWTDTQYF. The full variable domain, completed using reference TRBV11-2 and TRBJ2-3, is EAGVAQSPRYKIIEKRQSVAFWCNPISGHATLYWYQQILGQGPKLLIQFQNNGVVDDSQLPKDRFSAERLKGVDSTLKIQPAKLEDSAVYLCASRRAGWTDTQYFGPGTRLTVL.

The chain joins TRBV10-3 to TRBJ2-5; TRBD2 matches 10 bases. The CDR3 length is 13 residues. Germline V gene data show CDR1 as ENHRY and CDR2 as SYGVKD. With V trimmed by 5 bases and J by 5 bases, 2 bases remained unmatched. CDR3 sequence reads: CAISYSGRETQYF. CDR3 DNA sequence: TGTGCCATCAGTTATAGCGGGAGGGAGACCCAGTACTTC.

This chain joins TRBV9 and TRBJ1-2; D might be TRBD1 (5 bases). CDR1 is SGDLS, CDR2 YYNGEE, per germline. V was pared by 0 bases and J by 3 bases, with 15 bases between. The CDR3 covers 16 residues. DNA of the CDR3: TGTGCCAGCAGCGTAGCGTCTTCAAGGGGTGACTATGGCTACACCTTC. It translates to CASSVASSRGDYGYTF.

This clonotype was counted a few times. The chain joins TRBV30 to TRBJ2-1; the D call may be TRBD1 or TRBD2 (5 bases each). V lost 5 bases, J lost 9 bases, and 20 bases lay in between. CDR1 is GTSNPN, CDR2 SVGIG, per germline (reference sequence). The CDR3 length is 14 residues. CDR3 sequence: CAWGGDESLGEQFF. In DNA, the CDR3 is TGTGCCTGGGGGGGTGACGAGTCCCTGGGTGAGCAGTTCTTC.

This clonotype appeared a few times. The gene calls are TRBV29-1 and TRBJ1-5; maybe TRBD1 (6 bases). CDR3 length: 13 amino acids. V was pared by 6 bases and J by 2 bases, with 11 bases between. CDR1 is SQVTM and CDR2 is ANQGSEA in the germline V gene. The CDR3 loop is CSVQDSRNQPQHF. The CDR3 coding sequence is TGCAGCGTACAGGACAGCCGCAATCAGCCCCAGCATTTT.

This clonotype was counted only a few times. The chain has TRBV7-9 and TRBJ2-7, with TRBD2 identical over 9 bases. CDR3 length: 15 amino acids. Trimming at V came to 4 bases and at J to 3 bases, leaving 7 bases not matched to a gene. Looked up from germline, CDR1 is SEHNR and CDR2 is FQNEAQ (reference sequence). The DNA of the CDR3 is TGTGCCAGCAGCTCCATAGCGGGAGAAGTCTACGAGCAGTACTTC. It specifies CASSSIAGEVYEQYF.

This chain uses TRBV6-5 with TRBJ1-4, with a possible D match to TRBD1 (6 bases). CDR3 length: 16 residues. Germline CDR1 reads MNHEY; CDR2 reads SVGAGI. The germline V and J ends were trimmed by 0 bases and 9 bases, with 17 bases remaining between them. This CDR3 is CASSYSMLGQGQKLFF. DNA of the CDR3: TGTGCCAGCAGTTACTCGATGTTAGGGCAGGGGCAAAAACTGTTTTTT.

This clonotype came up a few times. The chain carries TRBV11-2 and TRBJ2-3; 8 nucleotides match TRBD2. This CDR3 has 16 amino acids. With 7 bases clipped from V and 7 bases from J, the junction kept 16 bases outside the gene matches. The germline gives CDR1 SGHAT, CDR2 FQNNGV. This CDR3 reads CASTTGGDTSSNTQYF. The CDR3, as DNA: TGTGCCAGCACCACCGGGGGGGACACCTCTTCAAATACGCAGTATTTT. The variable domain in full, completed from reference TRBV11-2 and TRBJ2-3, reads EAGVAQSPRYKIIEKRQSVAFWCNPISGHATLYWYQQILGQGPKLLIQFQNNGVVDDSQLPKDRFSAERLKGVDSTLKIQPAKLEDSAVYLCASTTGGDTSSNTQYFGPGTRLTVL.

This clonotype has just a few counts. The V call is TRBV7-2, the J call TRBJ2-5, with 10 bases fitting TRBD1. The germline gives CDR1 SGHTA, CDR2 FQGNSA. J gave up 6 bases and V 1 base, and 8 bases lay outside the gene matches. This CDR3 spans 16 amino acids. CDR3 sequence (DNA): TGTGCCAGCAGCTTAGAAGGGACAGGGGTCGGTAAGACCCAGTACTTC. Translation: CASSLEGTGVGKTQYF.

The CDR3 sequence is CASSLPTSGPFSNEQFF. CDR3 bases: TGCGCCAGCAGCTTGCCTACTAGCGGGCCGTTTTCCAATGAGCAGTTCTTC. The chain couples TRBV5-1 to TRBJ2-1; 9 positions match TRBD2. J gave up 6 bases and V 1 base, and 11 bases lay outside the gene matches. The CDR3 runs 17 residues. Germline values: CDR1 SGHRS, CDR2 YFSETQ.

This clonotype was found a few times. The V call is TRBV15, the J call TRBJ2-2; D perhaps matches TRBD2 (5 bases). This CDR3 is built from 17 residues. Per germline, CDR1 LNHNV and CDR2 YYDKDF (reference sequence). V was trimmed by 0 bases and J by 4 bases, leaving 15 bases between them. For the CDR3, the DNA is TGTGCCACCAGCAGAGATCATCGGGGTAGGGTCACCGGGGAGCTGTTTTTT. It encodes CATSRDHRGRVTGELFF.

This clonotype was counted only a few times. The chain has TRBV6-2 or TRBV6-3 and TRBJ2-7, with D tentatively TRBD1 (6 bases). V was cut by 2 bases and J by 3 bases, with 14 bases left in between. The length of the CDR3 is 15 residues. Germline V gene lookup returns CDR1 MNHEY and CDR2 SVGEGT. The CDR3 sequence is CASSYNRGQNYEQYF. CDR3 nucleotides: TGTGCCAGCAGTTACAATAGGGGACAAAACTACGAGCAGTACTTC.

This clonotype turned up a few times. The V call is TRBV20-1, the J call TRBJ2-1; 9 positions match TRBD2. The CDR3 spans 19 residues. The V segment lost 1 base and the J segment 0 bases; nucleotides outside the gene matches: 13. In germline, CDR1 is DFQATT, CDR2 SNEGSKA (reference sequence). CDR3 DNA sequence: TGCAGTGCTAGAGGTGGGTCGGCTAGCGGGGCGAACTCCTACAATGAGCAGTTCTTC. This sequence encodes CSARGGSASGANSYNEQFF.

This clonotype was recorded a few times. The CDR3 DNA is TGCGCCAGCAGCTTGGTGGGGGGCAGGAGCCTTTCCTACGAGCAGTACTTC. This sequence encodes CASSLVGGRSLSYEQYF. The chain links TRBV5-1 to TRBJ2-7; D may be TRBD1 or TRBD2 (6 bases each). The V gene lost 0 bases and the J gene lost 1 base, with 17 bases spanning the gap. Germline assignment: CDR1 SGHRS and CDR2 YFSETQ. The CDR3 has 17 residues.